This T cell receptor beta chain derives from a study of cytomegalovirus exposure and HLA in healthy donors (dated by TCRdb to about 2017). Background on the whole study: In an earlier analysis of 587 of the donors, 250 to 300 Gb of sequence data and about 110 million unique TCR beta sequences from 150 million to 200 million T cells were reported. An early release that covered about 640 HLA-typed donors contained around 300 gigabases of sequencing data and tens of millions of unique TCR sequences. Among the roughly 400 genotyped donors, around 81% belonged to the genetic ancestry cluster associated with self-reported Caucasian donors. The study was designed to test whether signatures of past pathogen exposure could be identified by cataloging public T cell receptors. The study used immunosequencing to profile the T cell repertoires of approximately 650 subjects and linked those repertoires to cytomegalovirus serostatus. In addition to the first cohort of 666 subjects, a separate validation cohort of 120 different subjects was used. The study combined high-throughput TCR immunosequencing, statistical association of individual TCRs with disease status, and machine learning to predict cytomegalovirus infection status. A later analysis re-analyzed previously published TCR beta repertoires from 660 or so donors and added high-resolution HLA genotyping to study TCR occurrence patterns. Rather than drawing on any new phenotypic data, the later analysis identified candidate immune exposures from TCR beta sequences and the way those sequences occurred across donors. An earlier analysis of 450 to 750 of the donors used high-throughput TCR beta sequencing to judge whether each TCR beta V gene segment behaved as functional or pseudogenic. Donor age, sex, ethnicity and CMV serostatus were compiled alongside the repertoire data. A later genetic analysis took genome-wide SNP genotypes for about 65% of the 666 donors and used that subset as a discovery cohort. All discovery cohort repertoires had been generated on a single sequencing platform. Class I and class II HLA loci were covered by the typing at four-digit resolution. The number of donors typed differed by locus, with roughly 620-630 for A, B, C, DRB1 and DQB1, more than 500 for DQA1, 606 for DPA1, and over 400 for DPB1. Because of strong linkage in the cohort, a few DR-DQ haplotypes were treated as single units for association and clustering. Among 350 to 400 genotyped donors of the cohort, an average of around 240,000 unique TCR beta nucleotide sequences were sequenced per donor, approximately 20% of them non-productive. Study-wide conclusions, independent of this receptor: In a later genetic analysis, fewer N-insertions in productive TCRs were reported among donors in an Asian-associated ancestry cluster than the roughly 640-donor mean. In this cohort, only TCR beta chains were sequenced, and detectable features were limited by the absence of alpha or paired-chain data. Most TCR sequences were seen in very few donors, while some public TCRs were found in many individuals. Some IMGT-functional V segments, including TRBV6-2 and TRBV6-3, could not be told apart with the 87-base-pair reads, so those segments were excluded. Correlated functional status among segregating V segments might reflect linkage disequilibrium, but an unknown experimental factor could not be ruled out. An earlier analysis of some 560 of the donors showed that most TCR beta V segments appeared in productive rearrangements either about 87% or about 30% of the time, which broadly matched IMGT annotations. A further reported finding was that TCR beta sequences accurately predicted the HLA-A and HLA-B alleles for most subjects in the first cohort. A cluster of highly shared sequence variants was judged likely to be a technical artifact of the sequencing pipeline. The only immune exposure information available for the cohort was CMV serostatus. Specific HLA alleles were associated with about 17,000 TCR beta sequences at a false discovery rate of 0.05 in a later analysis. When HLA alleles, especially DR and DQ, strongly co-occurred, TCR associations were difficult to assign to individual alleles. In a later genetic analysis, a missense DCLRE1C variant was associated with V-gene and J-gene trimming of TCR beta chains, and the association was replicated in an independent cohort. In a later analysis, most CMV-associated TCR beta chains were found to appear HLA-restricted, with HLA associations seemingly driven largely by CMV exposure. Because some donors lacked HLA typing at each locus, the association tests relied only on the typed subset. The classifier was reported to diagnose cytomegalovirus status with high specificity and sensitivity in both the original and validation cohorts. Approximately 16 rarely observed V segments, including chromosome 9 orphons, were excluded from the earlier analysis of a few hundred of the donors because counts were too low. Sequencing depth was assumed to be roughly uniform across donors in the presence/absence analyses, though that assumption may not hold. According to a later analysis, TCR association rates differed among HLA loci, with DRB1 alleles showing the most associated TCRs and HLA-C alleles showing the fewest. According to a later analysis, parvovirus B19, influenza, CMV and Epstein-Barr virus appeared linked to several top co-occurrence clusters. The study gave a list of roughly 150 TCR beta chains associated with cytomegalovirus. According to the authors, the approach could potentially be generalized to other disease states and immunological phenotypes. In vitro tests confirmed that a few of the cytomegalovirus-associated TCR beta chains recognize cytomegalovirus antigens. In a later analysis, HLA-associated TCR beta chains showed more clonal expansion and lower generation probabilities than non-associated chains that were equally common.

Library preparation used the immunoSEQ multiplex PCR assay. For the multiplex PCR, a mixture combining 60 forward primers for TCR Vbeta segments and 13 reverse primers for TCR Jbeta segments was used. The CDR3 region of rearranged TCR beta genes was amplified from genomic DNA by a multiplex PCR assay. Amplified TCR beta libraries were sequenced as 87-base-pair reads on the Illumina HiSeq System. Under the source paper's analysis protocol: A later analysis tallied 75 million to 95 million unique TCR beta chains across the 666 repertoires, and around 9.9 million of those chains were shared by two or more donors. A nearest-neighbor algorithm error-corrected the raw reads and collapsed the reads into unique sequences, merging closely related sequences to remove PCR and sequencing errors. Alignment of CDR3 sequences to IMGT reference sequences was used to assign V, D and J gene segments. For a sequence to be retained, at least a six-nucleotide match to both a V gene segment and a J gene segment was required. Rearrangements were called productive when the CDR3 lacked stop codons and stayed in frame with V and J; all others were non-productive. Following IMGT convention, CDR3 was defined as the stretch from the second conserved V-encoded cysteine to the conserved J-encoded phenylalanine. The earlier analysis of some 540 of the donors excluded any sequence lacking an unambiguous match to a single V gene segment. An earlier analysis of under 750 of the donors called V segments functional above 56.7% productive rearrangements and segregating when the between-donor standard deviation exceeded 5%. To diagnose cytomegalovirus status from the catalog of TCR beta chain sequences, a statistical classification framework was built. V and J gene assignment, in a later analysis, came from comparing TCR nucleotide sequences with IMGT/GENE-DB human TR gene sequences. In a later analysis, CDR3 sequences and most-parsimonious VDJ recombination scenarios were assigned using the TCRdist pipeline. In a later analysis, each TCR beta chain was defined by its CDR3 amino acid sequence together with its V-gene family, and reads without a unique V-gene family were excluded. As a way to deal with suspected cross-contamination and a sequencing artifact, a later analysis dropped under 600 nucleotide sequences that were highly shared and had low generation probability. For each public chain, a later analysis derived a clonal expansion index from normalized ranks of inferred template counts within each repertoire. A later analysis computed generation probabilities with a VDJ recombination model fitted to out-of-frame rearrangements, and checked the results against IGoR. A later analysis scored TCR-TCR, TCR-HLA and TCR-CMV co-occurrence with hypergeometric tests, applying a repertoire-size bias correction to TCR pairs. In a later analysis, false discovery rates were estimated by permuting HLA or CMV assignments 20 times. In a later analysis, co-occurring TCRs were grouped using DBSCAN, and TCRdist sequence similarity was added for clustering within HLA-allele-positive subsets. For co-occurrence clustering, repertoires with fewer than 30,000 or more than 120,000 public chains were excluded, along with a handful of repertoires with anomalous nucleotide sharing. TCRdb limited this immuneACCESS table to in-frame rearrangements with V and J called. A share of clones is missing; checked studies link under half to unresolved V genes, and the rest is unexplained. That table supplies the V and J calls and clone size; D and trimming were determined from the DNA. This sample holds over 150,000 clones; more than 80% were observed only once. In total, the top ten clones hold more than 4% of the sample.

The cohort was made up of around 720 healthy bone marrow donors. At the time of sampling, all cohort members were nominally healthy, though unrecorded immune exposures were likely present. The donor tested CMV seronegative, placing the donor among the 350 or so seronegative members of the cohort. Every donor gave a peripheral blood sample, and the peripheral blood mononuclear cells from that sample were used for TCR beta sequencing. The Qiagen DNeasy Blood Extraction Kit was used to extract genomic DNA from the blood cell samples. On this clone itself: What antigen it recognizes has not been identified. No much larger clone is present one base from it, and per-base qualities are unavailable.

Cut back by 3 bases and 0 bases, the V and J ends lie 15 bases apart. The CDR3 sequence holds 17 residues, the cysteine and phenylalanine included. The CDR3 DNA has 51 bases and is translated from base 1. Sequences MDHEN (CDR1) and SYDVKM (CDR2) are obtained from the germline V gene. The V and J genes are TRBV28 and TRBJ2-1; the best D guess is TRBD2, with 6 bases matching. This receptor was identified in a man younger than 35 in good health and CMV-seronegative. The source material was PBMCs. The DNA sequence is as follows: TGTGCCAGCAGTTTCTACTTCCTAGCGTCCTCCTACAATGAGCAGTTCTTC. Translated, it reads CASSFYFLASSYNEQFF.